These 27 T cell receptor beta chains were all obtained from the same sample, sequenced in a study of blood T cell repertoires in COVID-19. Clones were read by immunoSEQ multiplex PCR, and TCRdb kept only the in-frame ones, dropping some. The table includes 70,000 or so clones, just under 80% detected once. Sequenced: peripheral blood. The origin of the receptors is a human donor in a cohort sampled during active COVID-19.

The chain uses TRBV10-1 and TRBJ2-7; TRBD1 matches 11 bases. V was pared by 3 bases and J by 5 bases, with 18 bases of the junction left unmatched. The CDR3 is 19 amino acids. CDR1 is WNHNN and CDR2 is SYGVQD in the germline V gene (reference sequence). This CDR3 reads CASSDQASPDRGHGDEQYF. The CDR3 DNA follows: TGCGCCAGCAGTGACCAAGCCAGCCCGGACAGGGGGCATGGGGACGAGCAGTACTTC.

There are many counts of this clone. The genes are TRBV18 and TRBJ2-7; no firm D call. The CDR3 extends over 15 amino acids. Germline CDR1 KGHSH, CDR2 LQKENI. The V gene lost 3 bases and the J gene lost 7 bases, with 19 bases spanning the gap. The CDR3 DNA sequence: TGTGCCAGCTCACCCGCAGACGGTCCCCCGGGTGAGCAGTACTTC. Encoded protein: CASSPADGPPGEQYF.

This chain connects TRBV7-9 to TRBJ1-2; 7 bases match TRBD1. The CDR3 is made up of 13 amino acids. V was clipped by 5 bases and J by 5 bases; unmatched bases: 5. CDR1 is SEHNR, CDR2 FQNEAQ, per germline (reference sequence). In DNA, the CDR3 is TGTGCCAGCAGCCAGGGGGTTGGATATGGCTACACCTTC. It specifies CASSQGVGYGYTF.

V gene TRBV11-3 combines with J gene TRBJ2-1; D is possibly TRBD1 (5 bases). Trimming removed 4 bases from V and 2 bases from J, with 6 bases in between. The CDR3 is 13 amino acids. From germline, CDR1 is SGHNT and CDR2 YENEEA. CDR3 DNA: TGTGCCAGCAGCTGGGGCACCTACAATGAGCAGTTCTTC. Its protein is CASSWGTYNEQFF.

CDR3 in amino acids: CATSDPSLAGGQDTQYF. CDR3 sequence (DNA): TGTGCCACCAGTGATCCGTCACTAGCGGGGGGGCAAGATACGCAGTATTTT. The chain employs TRBV24-1 and TRBJ2-3; 13 bases align to TRBD2. The trim removed 3 bases at V and 5 bases at J, leaving 7 bases unmatched. This CDR3 is 17 amino acids long. From germline, CDR1 is KGHDR and CDR2 SFDVKD.

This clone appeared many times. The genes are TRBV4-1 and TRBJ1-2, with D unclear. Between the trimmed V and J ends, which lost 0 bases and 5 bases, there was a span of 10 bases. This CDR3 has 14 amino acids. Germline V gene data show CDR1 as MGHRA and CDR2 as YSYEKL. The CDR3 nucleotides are TGCGCCAGCAGCCAAGAAGCCAAAGCATATGGCTACACCTTC. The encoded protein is CASSQEAKAYGYTF.

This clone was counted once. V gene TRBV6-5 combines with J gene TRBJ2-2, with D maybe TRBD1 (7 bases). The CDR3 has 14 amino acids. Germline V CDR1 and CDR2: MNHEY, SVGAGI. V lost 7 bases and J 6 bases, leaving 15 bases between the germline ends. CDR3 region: CASKGQGGAGELFF. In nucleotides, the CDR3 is TGTGCCAGCAAGGGGCAGGGGGGAGCCGGGGAGCTGTTTTTT.

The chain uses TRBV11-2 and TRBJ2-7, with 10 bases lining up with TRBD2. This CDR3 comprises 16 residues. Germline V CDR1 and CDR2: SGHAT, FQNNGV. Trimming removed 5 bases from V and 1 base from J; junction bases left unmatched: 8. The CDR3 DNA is TGTGCCAGCAGCCTAAGATCACTAGCGGGGTCCTACGAGCAGTACTTC. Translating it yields CASSLRSLAGSYEQYF. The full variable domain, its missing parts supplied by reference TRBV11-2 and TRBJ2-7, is EAGVAQSPRYKIIEKRQSVAFWCNPISGHATLYWYQQILGQGPKLLIQFQNNGVVDDSQLPKDRFSAERLKGVDSTLKIQPAKLEDSAVYLCASSLRSLAGSYEQYFGPGTRLTVT.

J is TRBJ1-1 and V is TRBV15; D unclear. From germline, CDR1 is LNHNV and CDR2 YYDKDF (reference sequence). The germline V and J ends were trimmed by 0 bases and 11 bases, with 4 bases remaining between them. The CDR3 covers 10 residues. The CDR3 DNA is TGTGCCACCAGCAGAGATCCGGCTTTCTTT. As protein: CATSRDPAFF. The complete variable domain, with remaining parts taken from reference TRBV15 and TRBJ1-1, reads DAMVIQNPRYQVTQFGKPVTLSCSQTLNHNVMYWYQQKSSQAPKLLFHYYDKDFNNEADTPDNFQSRRPNTSFCFLDIRSPGLGDTAMYLCATSRDPAFFGQGTRLTVV.

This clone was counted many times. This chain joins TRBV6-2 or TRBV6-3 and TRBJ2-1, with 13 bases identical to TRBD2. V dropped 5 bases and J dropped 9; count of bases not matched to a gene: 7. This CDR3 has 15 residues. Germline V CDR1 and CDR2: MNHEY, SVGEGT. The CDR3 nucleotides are TGTGCCAGCAGTCCACTAGCGGGAGGGCGGGTTGAGCAGTTCTTC. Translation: CASSPLAGGRVEQFF.

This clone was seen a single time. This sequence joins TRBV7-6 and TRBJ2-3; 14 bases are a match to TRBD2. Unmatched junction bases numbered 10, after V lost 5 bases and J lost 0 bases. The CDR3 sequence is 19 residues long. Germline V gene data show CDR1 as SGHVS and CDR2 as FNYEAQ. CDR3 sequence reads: CASSPGLAGGYLSTDTQYF. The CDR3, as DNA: TGTGCCAGCAGCCCCGGACTAGCGGGAGGATATCTGAGCACAGATACGCAGTATTTT.

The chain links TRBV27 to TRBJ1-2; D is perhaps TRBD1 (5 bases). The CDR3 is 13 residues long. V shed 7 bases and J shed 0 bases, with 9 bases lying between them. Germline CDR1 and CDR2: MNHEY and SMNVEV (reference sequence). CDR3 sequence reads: CASTGGANYGYTF. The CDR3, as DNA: TGTGCCAGCACGGGGGGAGCTAACTATGGCTACACCTTC.

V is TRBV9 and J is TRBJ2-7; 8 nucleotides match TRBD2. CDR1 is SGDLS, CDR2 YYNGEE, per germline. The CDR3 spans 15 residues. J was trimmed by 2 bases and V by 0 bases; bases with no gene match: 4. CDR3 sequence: CASSVAWGLAYEQYF. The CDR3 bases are TGTGCCAGCAGCGTAGCTTGGGGACTAGCCTACGAGCAGTACTTC.

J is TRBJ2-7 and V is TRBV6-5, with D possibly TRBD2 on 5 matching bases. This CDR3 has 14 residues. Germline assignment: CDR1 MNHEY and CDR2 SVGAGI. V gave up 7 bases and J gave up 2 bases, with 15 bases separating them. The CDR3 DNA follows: TGTGCCAGCACCGACGGGCTAGCTCCCTACGAGCAGTACTTC. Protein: CASTDGLAPYEQYF.

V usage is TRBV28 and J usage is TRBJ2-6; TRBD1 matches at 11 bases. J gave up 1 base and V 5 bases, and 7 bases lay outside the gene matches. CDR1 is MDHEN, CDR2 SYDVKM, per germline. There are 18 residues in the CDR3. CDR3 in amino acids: CASSPRDRGYSGANVLTF. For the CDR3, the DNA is TGTGCCAGCAGTCCGAGGGACAGGGGGTATTCTGGGGCCAACGTCCTGACTTTC. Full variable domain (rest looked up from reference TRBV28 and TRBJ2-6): DVKVTQSSRYLVKRTGEKVFLECVQDMDHENMFWYRQDPGLGLRLIYFSYDVKMKEKGDIPEGYSVSREKKERFSLILESASTNQTSMYLCASSPRDRGYSGANVLTFGAGSRLTVL.

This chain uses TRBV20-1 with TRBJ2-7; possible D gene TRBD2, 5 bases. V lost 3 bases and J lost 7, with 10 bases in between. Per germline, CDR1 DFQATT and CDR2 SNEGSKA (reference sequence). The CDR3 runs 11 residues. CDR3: CSASRAGEQYF. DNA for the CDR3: TGCAGTGCTAGTCGCGCGGGTGAGCAGTACTTC.

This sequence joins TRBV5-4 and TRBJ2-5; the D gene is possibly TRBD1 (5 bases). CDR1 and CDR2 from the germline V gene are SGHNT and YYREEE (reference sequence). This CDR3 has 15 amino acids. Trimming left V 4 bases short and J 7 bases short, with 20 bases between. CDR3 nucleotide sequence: TGTGCCAGCAGCCTCCTCAGGGATGGGGCTCGGACCCAGTACTTC. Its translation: CASSLLRDGARTQYF.

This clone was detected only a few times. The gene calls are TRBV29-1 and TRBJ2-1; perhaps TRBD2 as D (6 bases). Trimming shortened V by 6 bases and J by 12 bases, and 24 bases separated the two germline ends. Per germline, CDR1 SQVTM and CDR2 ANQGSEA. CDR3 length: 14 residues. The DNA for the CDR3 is TGCAGCGTAGGAACCGGGACTCCTACAATGAGGCAGTTCTTC. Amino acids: CSVGTGTPTMRQFF.

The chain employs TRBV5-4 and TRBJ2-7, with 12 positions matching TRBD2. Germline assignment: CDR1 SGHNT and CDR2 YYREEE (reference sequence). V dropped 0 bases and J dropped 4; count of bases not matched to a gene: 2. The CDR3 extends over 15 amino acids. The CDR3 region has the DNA TGTGCCAGCAGCTTGGGACTAGCGGGAGAGTACGAGCAGTACTTC. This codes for CASSLGLAGEYEQYF.

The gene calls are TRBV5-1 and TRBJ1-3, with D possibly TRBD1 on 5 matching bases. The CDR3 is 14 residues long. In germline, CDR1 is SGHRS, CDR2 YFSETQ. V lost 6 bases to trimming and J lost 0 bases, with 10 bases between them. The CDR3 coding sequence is TGCGCCAGCACCCGGGGGGTCTCTGGAAACACCATATATTTT. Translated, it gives CASTRGVSGNTIYF.

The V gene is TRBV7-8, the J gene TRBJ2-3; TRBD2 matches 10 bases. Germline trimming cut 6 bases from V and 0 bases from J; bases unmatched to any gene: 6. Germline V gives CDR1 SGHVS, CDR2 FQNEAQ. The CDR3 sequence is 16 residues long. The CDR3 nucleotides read TGTGCCAGCAGAAAGAAGCGGGAGGGCAGCACAGATACGCAGTATTTT. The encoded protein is CASRKKREGSTDTQYF.

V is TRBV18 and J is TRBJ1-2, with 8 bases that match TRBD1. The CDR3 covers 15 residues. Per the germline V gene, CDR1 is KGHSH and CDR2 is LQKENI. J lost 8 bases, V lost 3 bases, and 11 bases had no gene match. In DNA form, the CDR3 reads TGTGCCAGCTCACCCCTCTTGGGACAGGTCGGCGGCTACACCTTC. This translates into CASSPLLGQVGGYTF.

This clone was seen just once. As DNA, the CDR3 is TGCAGCGTGAACCGACAGACCACAGATACGCAGTATTTT. This translates into CSVNRQTTDTQYF. The chain has TRBV29-1 and TRBJ2-3; TRBD1 might be the D (5 bases). Germline values: CDR1 SQVTM, CDR2 ANQGSEA. Trimming removed 6 bases at V and 2 bases at J, with 12 bases between. The CDR3 length is 13 residues.

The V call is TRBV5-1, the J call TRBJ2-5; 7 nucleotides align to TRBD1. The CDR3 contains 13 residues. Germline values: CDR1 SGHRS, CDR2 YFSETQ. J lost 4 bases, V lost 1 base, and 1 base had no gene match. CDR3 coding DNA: TGCGCCAGCAGCTTGACAGGGGCAGAGACCCAGTACTTC. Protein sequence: CASSLTGAETQYF.

The CDR3 region has the DNA TGTGCCAGCAGTCGGAGGGCCCAAGAGACCCAGTACTTC. Encoded protein: CASSRRAQETQYF. The chain joins TRBV2 to TRBJ2-5; D may be TRBD2 (6 bases). V lost 5 bases and J lost 1, with 8 bases in between. Germline V lookup: CDR1 SNHLY, CDR2 FYNNEI. The length of the CDR3 is 13 residues.

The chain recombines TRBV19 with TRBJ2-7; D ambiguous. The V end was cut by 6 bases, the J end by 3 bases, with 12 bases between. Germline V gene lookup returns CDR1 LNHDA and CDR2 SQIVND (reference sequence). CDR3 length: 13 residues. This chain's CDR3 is CASSGRPNYEQYF. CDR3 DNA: TGTGCCAGTAGCGGCAGGCCGAACTACGAGCAGTACTTC.

DNA for the CDR3: TGCGCCAGCAGTCCCGGGACAGGGACCTACAATGAGCAGTTCTTC. Protein: CASSPGTGTYNEQFF. The J gene is TRBJ2-1, the V gene TRBV5-1; 9 bases match TRBD1. Trimming cost V 5 bases and J 2 bases; bases outside gene matches: 5. The CDR3 loop spans 15 amino acids. Germline CDR1 and CDR2: SGHRS and YFSETQ.